The clone carrying this T cell receptor beta chain was seen ten or more times. Its antigen is not known. The data belong to a study of T-cell reconstitution after alpha-beta-depleted transplantation in children. Points from the study as a whole: Some patients owed their high day-60 TCRbeta diversity to surviving recipient T cells and thymic progenitors. From newly produced T cells came most of the T-cell counts and diversity one year after transplant. Reportedly, alpha-beta T cells present about two months post-transplant originated from several hundred expanded clones of graft origin.

The TCRbeta library was prepared with unique molecular identifiers. A single record per CDR3 protein comes from TCRdb applying MiXCR to the PCR reads. Of approximately 97,000 distinct CDR3 sequences listed, approximately 6% are singletons. The CDR3 runs 16 residues. CDR1 is MNHNS, CDR2 SASEGT, per germline. J was trimmed by 3 bases and V by 5 bases; bases with no gene match: 11. This receptor was identified in a female patient between 2 and 15 years old who had a stem cell transplant for Fanconi anemia, so the T cells may come from the graft donor. This specimen consisted of PBMCs, mostly from graft donor cells, obtained 60 days after TCRalphabeta/CD19-depleted stem cell transplant. V is TRBV6-1 and J is TRBJ2-5, with 8 bases fitting TRBD1. CDR3 protein: CASSRGAGGPKETQYF. The DNA for the CDR3 is TGTGCCAGCAGTAGGGGAGCAGGGGGCCCGAAAGAGACCCAGTACTTC.